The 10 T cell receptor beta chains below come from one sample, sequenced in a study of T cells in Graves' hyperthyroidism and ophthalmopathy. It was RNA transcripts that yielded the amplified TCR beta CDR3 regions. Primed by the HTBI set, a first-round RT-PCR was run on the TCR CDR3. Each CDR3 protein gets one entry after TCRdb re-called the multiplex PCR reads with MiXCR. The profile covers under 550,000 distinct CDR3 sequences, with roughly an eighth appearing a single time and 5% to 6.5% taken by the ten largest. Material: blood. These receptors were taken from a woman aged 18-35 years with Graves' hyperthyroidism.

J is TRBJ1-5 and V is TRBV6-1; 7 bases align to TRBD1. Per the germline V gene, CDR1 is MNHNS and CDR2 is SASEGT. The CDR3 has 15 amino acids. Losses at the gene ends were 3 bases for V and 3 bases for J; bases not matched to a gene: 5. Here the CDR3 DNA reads TGTGCCAGCAGTGAGGAGGGGGCGATCAATCAGCCCCAGCATTTT. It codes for CASSEEGAINQPQHF.

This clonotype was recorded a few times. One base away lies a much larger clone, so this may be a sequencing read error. The chain's CDR3 is CASSLTGGSNTEAFF. The CDR3 nucleotides read TGTGCCAGTAGTTTGACAGGGGGCTCGAACACTGAAGCTTTCTTT. The J gene is TRBJ1-1, the V gene TRBV19, with 10 positions matching TRBD1. This CDR3 is built from 15 residues. The J segment lost 1 base and the V segment lost 5 bases, leaving 4 bases of the junction unmatched. The germline V gene has CDR1 LNHDA and CDR2 SQIVND (reference sequence).

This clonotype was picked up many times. Here the CDR3 DNA reads TGTGCCAGCACCTCCACTAGCGGGAGGGTCTATGAGCAGTTCTTC. Encoded protein: CASTSTSGRVYEQFF. The chain has TRBV12-3 or TRBV12-4 and TRBJ2-1, with 13 positions matching TRBD2. The CDR3 is made up of 15 amino acids. V shed 7 bases, J shed 8 bases, and the junction held 8 bases outside the gene matches.

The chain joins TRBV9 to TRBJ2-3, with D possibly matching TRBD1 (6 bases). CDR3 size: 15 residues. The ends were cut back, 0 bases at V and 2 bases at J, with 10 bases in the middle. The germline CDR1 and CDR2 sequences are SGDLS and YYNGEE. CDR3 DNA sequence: TGTGCCAGCAGCGTAGAGGGACACACCACAGATACGCAGTATTTT. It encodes CASSVEGHTTDTQYF.

In nucleotides, the CDR3 is TGTGCCAGCAGTTTAGGAGGGGGGCTAGTGAACACTGAAGCTTTCTTT. Its translation: CASSLGGGLVNTEAFF. This chain connects TRBV12-3 or TRBV12-4 to TRBJ1-1; TRBD1 is a possible D gene (6 bases). The CDR3 totals 16 residues. Trimming removed 1 base at V and 0 bases at J, with 12 bases between.

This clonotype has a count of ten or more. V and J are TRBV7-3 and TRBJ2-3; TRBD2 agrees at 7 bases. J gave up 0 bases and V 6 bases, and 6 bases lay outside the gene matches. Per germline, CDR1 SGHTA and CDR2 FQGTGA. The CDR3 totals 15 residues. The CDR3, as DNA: TGTGCCAGCAGTCGGGGCGGGAGAAGCACAGATACGCAGTATTTT. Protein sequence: CASSRGGRSTDTQYF. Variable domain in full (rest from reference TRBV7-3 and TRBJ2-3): GAGVSQTPSNKVTEKGKYVELRCDPISGHTALYWYRQSLGQGPEFLIYFQGTGAADDSGLPNDRFFAVRPEGSVSTLKIQRTERGDSAVYLCASSRGGRSTDTQYFGPGTRLTVL.

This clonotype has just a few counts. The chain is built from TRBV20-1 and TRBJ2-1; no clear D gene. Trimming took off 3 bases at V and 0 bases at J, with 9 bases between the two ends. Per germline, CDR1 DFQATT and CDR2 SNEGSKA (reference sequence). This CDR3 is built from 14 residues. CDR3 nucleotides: TGCAGTGCTAGCTCTCGCAGCTCCTACAATGAGCAGTTCTTC. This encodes CSASSRSSYNEQFF.

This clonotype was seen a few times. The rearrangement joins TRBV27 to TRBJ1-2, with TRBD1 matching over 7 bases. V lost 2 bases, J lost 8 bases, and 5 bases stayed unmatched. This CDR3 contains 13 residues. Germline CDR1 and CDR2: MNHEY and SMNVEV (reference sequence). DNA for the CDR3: TGTGCCAGCAGTTTAAACACAGGGGACGGCTACACCTTC. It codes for CASSLNTGDGYTF.

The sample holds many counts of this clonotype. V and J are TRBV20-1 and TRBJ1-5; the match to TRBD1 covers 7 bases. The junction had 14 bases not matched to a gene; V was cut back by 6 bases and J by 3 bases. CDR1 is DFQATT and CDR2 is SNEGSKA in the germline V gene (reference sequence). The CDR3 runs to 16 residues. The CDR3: CSAIGTVWEDNQPQHF. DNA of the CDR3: TGCAGTGCCATCGGGACAGTCTGGGAGGACAATCAGCCCCAGCATTTT.

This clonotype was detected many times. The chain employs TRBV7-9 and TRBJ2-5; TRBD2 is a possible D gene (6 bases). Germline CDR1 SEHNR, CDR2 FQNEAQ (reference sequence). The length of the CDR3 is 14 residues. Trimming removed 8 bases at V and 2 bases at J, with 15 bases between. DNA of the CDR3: TGTGCCAGCCGCTGGGCTAGCGTTCAAGAGACCCAGTACTTC. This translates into CASRWASVQETQYF.